This entry features one T cell receptor beta chain sequence. No antigen is known for it. The data originate from a study of blood T cells in healthy people across ages. Study-level findings and limits: Unsorted PBMCs ruled out conclusive naive versus antigen-experienced comparison.

With a J-beta primer mix and a sample-barcoded 5' primer, a second PCR ran about 6 to 11 cycles. One entry per CDR3 protein results from TCRdb running MiXCR on the 5' RACE reads. The sample lists 1.8 million or so distinct CDR3 sequences, roughly two fifths occurring once. Sequencing input: blood. The sequence derives from a human donor in good health.

The CDR3 spells CASRRESDPEAFF. Here the CDR3 DNA reads TGTGCCAGCCGCAGGGAGTCCGACCCTGAAGCTTTCTTT. J is TRBJ1-1 and V is TRBV6-5, with a possible D match to TRBD1 (5 bases). Germline V CDR1 and CDR2: MNHEY, SVGAGI. Trimming took 8 bases from V and 6 from J, leaving 16 bases between them. The CDR3 sequence is 13 residues long.